The 25 T cell receptor beta chains reported below all come from one sample, sequenced in a study of T cells in Graves' hyperthyroidism and ophthalmopathy. The investigators amplified TCR beta CDR3 regions from RNA transcripts. An initial round of RT-PCR targeting the TCR CDR3 relied on the HTBI primer set. From the multiplex PCR reads, TCRdb called clonotypes with MiXCR, one entry per CDR3 protein. The table has 450,000 to 600,000 distinct CDR3 sequences, around 13% seen once. Specimen: blood. These receptors originate from a woman between 35 and 50 years old with Graves' hyperthyroidism.

The genes are TRBV4-2 and TRBJ2-2; 11 bases align to TRBD2. This CDR3 comprises 18 residues. CDR1 LGHNA and CDR2 YNFKEQ come from the germline V gene. The V and J ends lost 4 bases and 0 bases, in that order; junction bases with no gene match: 7. CDR3 in amino acids: CASSRGTSGGPNTGELFF. Written as DNA, the CDR3 is TGTGCCAGCAGCCGTGGCACTAGCGGGGGCCCGAACACCGGGGAGCTGTTTTTT.

This clonotype was counted ten times or more. The V and J genes are TRBV7-2 and TRBJ2-1; TRBD2 agrees at 11 bases. Germline CDR1 is SGHTA and CDR2 is FQGNSA. Trimming cost V 4 bases and J 1 base; bases outside gene matches: 6. The CDR3 has 17 amino acids. CDR3 DNA sequence: TGTGCCAGCAGCTCGGCCGGGACTAGCGGATCCTACAATGAGCAGTTCTTC. Its translation is CASSSAGTSGSYNEQFF.

The CDR3 loop reads CASSQDGGRYGYTF. In nucleotides, the CDR3 is TGCGCCAGCAGCCAAGATGGGGGGAGGTATGGCTACACCTTC. J is TRBJ1-2 and V is TRBV4-1, with a tentative D call TRBD1 (5 bases). The V and J ends lost 0 bases and 5 bases respectively, with 10 bases between them. Germline V gives CDR1 MGHRA, CDR2 YSYEKL. The CDR3 is 14 residues long.

The sample holds many counts of this clonotype. The V call is TRBV12-3 or TRBV12-4, the J call TRBJ2-7, with 9 bases lining up with TRBD1. V shed 1 base, J shed 2 bases, and the junction held 9 bases outside the gene matches. This CDR3 contains 17 residues. CDR3 DNA: TGTGCCAGCAGTTTAGATCGGACAGGGGCCCTGCCCTACGAGCAGTACTTC. This encodes CASSLDRTGALPYEQYF.

In this sample, this clonotype turned up many times. V gene TRBV7-8 combines with J gene TRBJ2-2; 7 nucleotides line up with TRBD1. V lost 7 bases, J lost 3 bases, and 17 bases stayed unmatched. Germline loops: CDR1 SGHVS, CDR2 FQNEAQ. The CDR3 spans 18 residues. The CDR3 loop is CASTLKTQGRGDTGELFF. In DNA, the CDR3 is TGTGCCAGCACCCTTAAAACACAGGGGAGAGGCGACACCGGGGAGCTGTTTTTT.

This clonotype has at least ten counts. V and J are TRBV20-1 and TRBJ2-7; TRBD1 is a possible D gene (5 bases). CDR3 length: 16 residues. The V end lost 0 bases, the J end lost 2 bases, and 17 bases lay between the germline ends. Germline assignment: CDR1 DFQATT and CDR2 SNEGSKA (reference sequence). CDR3 in amino acids: CSARDLIDSKAYEQYF. CDR3 DNA: TGCAGTGCTAGAGATCTAATTGACAGCAAAGCCTACGAGCAGTACTTC.

V is TRBV5-1 and J is TRBJ2-1; TRBD1 aligns across 8 bases. Germline V gene data show CDR1 as SGHRS and CDR2 as YFSETQ. The V segment lost 4 bases and the J segment 15 bases; nucleotides outside the gene matches: 9. CDR3 length: 12 residues. The CDR3 coding sequence is TGCGCCAGCAGCAACGGACAGGGCCTATCGTTCTTC. Translating it yields CASSNGQGLSFF.

This clonotype has ten or more counts. J is TRBJ2-5 and V is TRBV7-3; 7 nucleotides agree with TRBD1. Germline values: CDR1 SGHTA, CDR2 FQGTGA. Losses at the gene ends were 3 bases for V and 3 bases for J; bases not matched to a gene: 4. The CDR3 runs 14 residues. The CDR3: CASSFGDRKETQYF. The CDR3 DNA sequence: TGTGCCAGCAGCTTTGGGGACAGAAAAGAGACCCAGTACTTC.

This clonotype has ten or more counts. The V and J genes are TRBV7-8 and TRBJ2-1, with TRBD1 as a possible D gene (6 bases). The CDR3 extends over 15 amino acids. V shed 1 base and J shed 6 bases, with 13 bases lying between them. CDR1 SGHVS and CDR2 FQNEAQ come from the germline V gene. This CDR3 is CASSLDRAFFNEQFF. CDR3 nucleotide sequence: TGTGCCAGCAGCTTAGACAGGGCGTTCTTCAATGAGCAGTTCTTC.

This clonotype has only a few counts. The chain links TRBV2 to TRBJ2-7; D is ambiguous. V was clipped by 9 bases and J by 0 bases, with 9 bases between them. The CDR3 consists of 12 residues. The germline V gene encodes CDR1 SNHLY and CDR2 FYNNEI. The CDR3 nucleotides read TGTGCCAGTCGTCAGCACTCCTACGAGCAGTACTTC. Protein: CASRQHSYEQYF.

This clonotype came up a few times. The V gene is TRBV5-5, the J gene TRBJ2-2; 7 positions match TRBD1. Germline-derived CDR1 and CDR2 are SGHKS and YYEKEE (reference sequence). With 4 bases clipped from V and 7 bases from J, the junction kept 7 bases outside the gene matches. CDR3 length: 14 residues. The CDR3 coding sequence is TGTGCCAGCAGCCTGACAGGGATTGTCGGGGAGCTGTTTTTT. Translating gives CASSLTGIVGELFF.

This chain uses TRBV5-1 with TRBJ2-1; D possibly corresponds to TRBD1 (7 bases). From germline, CDR1 is SGHRS and CDR2 YFSETQ. V was clipped by 4 bases and J by 5 bases, with 13 bases between them. This CDR3 is built from 14 residues. DNA of the CDR3: TGCGCCAGCAGCCCGGGGGACAGTCACAATGAGCAGTTCTTC. Protein: CASSPGDSHNEQFF.

The rearrangement joins TRBV10-2 to TRBJ2-7; 9 bases match TRBD1. This CDR3 has 14 residues. The ends lost 6 bases at V and 8 bases at J; junction bases unmatched: 11. Germline V gives CDR1 WSHSY, CDR2 SAAADI. Here the CDR3 DNA reads TGCGCCAGCAGAACCGGGACAGGGCTCAACAAGCAGTACTTC. Translating it yields CASRTGTGLNKQYF.

This clonotype was detected only a few times. This chain uses TRBV5-4 with TRBJ1-1; TRBD1 is a possible D gene (6 bases). CDR1 SGHNT and CDR2 YYREEE come from the germline V gene (reference sequence). With 4 bases removed from V and 0 bases from J, the gap between germline ends came to 13 bases. This CDR3 is 15 amino acids long. The CDR3 sequence is CASSPAGAMNTEAFF. In DNA form, the CDR3 reads TGTGCCAGCAGCCCCGCAGGGGCTATGAACACTGAAGCTTTCTTT.

This clonotype has ten or more counts. The chain uses TRBV3-1 and TRBJ1-6; no clear D gene. The CDR3 is 15 residues long. Germline V gives CDR1 LGHDT, CDR2 YNNKEL (reference sequence). Trimming left V 2 bases short and J 10 bases short, with 15 bases between. CDR3 residues: CASSQIPSSGSPLHF. In nucleotides, the CDR3 is TGTGCCAGCAGCCAAATCCCCAGCTCGGGATCACCCCTCCACTTT.

The V call is TRBV12-3 or TRBV12-4, the J call TRBJ1-2; D is ambiguous. V lost 3 bases, J lost 9 bases, and 8 bases lay in between. This CDR3 is built from 11 residues. The CDR3, as DNA: TGTGCCAGCAGTTTGTCCGGTAGCTACACCTTC. Its translation is CASSLSGSYTF.

This clonotype was counted at least ten times. DNA of the CDR3: TGTGCCAGCAGCGTAGATCAGGTCACCGGGGAGCTGTTTTTT. This sequence encodes CASSVDQVTGELFF. V gene TRBV9 combines with J gene TRBJ2-2; D is undetermined. Germline V gene lookup returns CDR1 SGDLS and CDR2 YYNGEE. V lost 0 bases and J 4 bases, leaving 7 bases between the germline ends. The CDR3 has 14 amino acids.

This clonotype was picked up many times. This sequence joins TRBV28 and TRBJ2-7; D is ambiguous. The V end was cut by 6 bases, the J end by 1 base, with 10 bases between. The CDR3 runs to 13 residues. The germline CDR1 and CDR2 sequences are MDHEN and SYDVKM. CDR3 DNA: TGTGCCAGCAGACCAGGTTCATCCTACGAGCAGTACTTC. Protein product: CASRPGSSYEQYF.

Many counts were recorded for this clonotype. This chain uses TRBV20-1 with TRBJ2-2; 7 bases fit TRBD2. The CDR3 is 15 residues long. Unmatched junction bases numbered 9, after V lost 6 bases and J lost 2 bases. CDR1 and CDR2 from the germline V gene are DFQATT and SNEGSKA (reference sequence). The chain's CDR3 is CSAPRASGNTGELFF. CDR3 in DNA: TGCAGTGCGCCTCGGGCTAGCGGTAACACCGGGGAGCTGTTTTTT.

There are a few counts of this clonotype. The chain employs TRBV24-1 and TRBJ1-2, with D possibly TRBD1 on 5 matching bases. The CDR3 extends over 15 amino acids. The V end was cut by 4 bases, the J end by 2 bases, with 13 bases between. The V gene's germline CDR1 is KGHDR and CDR2 SFDVKD. The DNA of the CDR3 is TGTGCCACCAGTGACCCCGGGACGGCAAACTATGGCTACACCTTC. Translated, it gives CATSDPGTANYGYTF.

This clonotype showed up many times. The V and J genes are TRBV3-1 and TRBJ2-7; the D is unclear. V was pared by 0 bases and J by 8 bases, with 11 bases between. This CDR3 is 13 amino acids long. In germline, CDR1 is LGHDT, CDR2 YNNKEL (reference sequence). CDR3 sequence (DNA): TGTGCCAGCAGCCAAGAACGCCTGGGCCAGCAGTACTTC. Translating it yields CASSQERLGQQYF.

This clonotype was counted ten times or more. This rearrangement joins TRBV12-3 or TRBV12-4 to TRBJ1-4, with a weak D call TRBD1 (5 bases). V lost 5 bases to trimming and J lost 5 bases, with 12 bases between them. The CDR3 spans 14 residues. CDR3 coding DNA: TGTGCCAGCAGTCAAGGGGCCCTGAATGAAAAACTGTTTTTT. Its translation: CASSQGALNEKLFF.

The rearrangement links TRBV5-8 to TRBJ1-1; possibly TRBD1 for D (5 bases). Deletions cut 4 bases from V and 4 bases from J, with 8 bases between. The CDR3 length is 12 residues. Germline V CDR1 and CDR2: SGHTS, YDEGEE. CDR3 amino acids: CASSGALTEAFF. In DNA, the CDR3 is TGTGCCAGCAGCGGGGCTCTCACTGAAGCTTTCTTT.

This clonotype has at least ten counts. The chain combines TRBV18 with TRBJ1-2, with D tentatively TRBD1 (6 bases). The ends were cut back, 1 base at V and 8 bases at J, with 11 bases in the middle. The germline V gene encodes CDR1 KGHSH and CDR2 LQKENI. The CDR3 runs 13 residues. DNA for the CDR3: TGTGCCAGCTCACCACTGGGGGCAGAGGGCTACACCTTC. Its protein product is CASSPLGAEGYTF.

This chain uses TRBV27 with TRBJ1-5; unclear D gene. The CDR3 loop spans 12 amino acids. V was clipped by 3 bases and J by 9 bases, with 9 bases between them. Germline values: CDR1 MNHEY, CDR2 SMNVEV (reference sequence). CDR3 in DNA: TGTGCCAGCAGTTTGAGGAACTGGCCCCAGCATTTT. This encodes CASSLRNWPQHF.